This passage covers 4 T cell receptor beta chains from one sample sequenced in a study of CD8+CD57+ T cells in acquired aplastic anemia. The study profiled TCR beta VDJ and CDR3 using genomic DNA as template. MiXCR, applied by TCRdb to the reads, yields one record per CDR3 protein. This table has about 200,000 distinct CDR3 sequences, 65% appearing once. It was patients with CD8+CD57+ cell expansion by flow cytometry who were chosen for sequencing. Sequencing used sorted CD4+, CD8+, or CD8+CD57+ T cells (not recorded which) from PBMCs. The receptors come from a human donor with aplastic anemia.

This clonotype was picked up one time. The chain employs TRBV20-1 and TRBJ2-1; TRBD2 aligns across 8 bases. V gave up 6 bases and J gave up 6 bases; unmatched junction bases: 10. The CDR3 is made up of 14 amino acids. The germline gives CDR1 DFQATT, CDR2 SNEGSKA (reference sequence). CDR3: CSAQTSAIGNEQFF. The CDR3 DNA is TGCAGTGCCCAGACTAGCGCGATCGGCAATGAGCAGTTCTTC.

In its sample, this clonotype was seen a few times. CDR3 coding DNA: TGTGCCAGCAGCGTGACAGGGGGCCAGGAAGCTTTCTTT. Its translation: CASSVTGGQEAFF. The chain joins TRBV7-2 to TRBJ1-1; 10 bases agree with TRBD1. Trimming at V came to 5 bases and at J to 8 bases, leaving 5 bases not matched to a gene. The CDR3 totals 13 residues. Germline CDR1 reads SGHTA; CDR2 reads FQGNSA. Variable domain in full (rest from reference TRBV7-2 and TRBJ1-1): GAGVSQSPSNKVTEKGKDVELRCDPISGHTALYWYRQSLGQGLEFLIYFQGNSAPDKSGLPSDRFSAERTGGSVSTLTIQRTQQEDSAVYLCASSVTGGQEAFFGQGTRLTVV.

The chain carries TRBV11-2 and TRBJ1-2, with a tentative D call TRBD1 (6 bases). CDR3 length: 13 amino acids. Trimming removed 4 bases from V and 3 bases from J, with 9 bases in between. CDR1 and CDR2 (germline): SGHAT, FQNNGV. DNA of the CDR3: TGTGCCAGCAGCTCCGACAGGCACTATGGCTACACCTTC. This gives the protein CASSSDRHYGYTF.

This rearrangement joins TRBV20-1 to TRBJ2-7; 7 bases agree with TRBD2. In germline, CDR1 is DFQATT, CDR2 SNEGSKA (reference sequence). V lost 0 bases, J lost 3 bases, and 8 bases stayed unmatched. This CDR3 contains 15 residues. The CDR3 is CSAREGGSGYYEQYF. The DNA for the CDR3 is TGCAGTGCTAGAGAGGGAGGGAGCGGCTACTACGAGCAGTACTTC.